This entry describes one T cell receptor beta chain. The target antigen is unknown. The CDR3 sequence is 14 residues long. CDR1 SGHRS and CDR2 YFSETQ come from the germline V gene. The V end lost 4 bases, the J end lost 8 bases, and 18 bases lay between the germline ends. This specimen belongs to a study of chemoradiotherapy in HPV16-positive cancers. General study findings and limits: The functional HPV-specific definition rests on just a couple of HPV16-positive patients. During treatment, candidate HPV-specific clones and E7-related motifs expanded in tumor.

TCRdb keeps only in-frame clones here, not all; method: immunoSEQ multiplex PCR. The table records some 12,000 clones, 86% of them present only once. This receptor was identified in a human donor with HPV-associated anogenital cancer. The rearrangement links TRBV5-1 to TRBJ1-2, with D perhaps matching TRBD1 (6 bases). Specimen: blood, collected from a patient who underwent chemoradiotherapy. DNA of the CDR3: TGCGCCAGCAGCCCGGATGGAGGTGGGGGCGGCTACACCTTC. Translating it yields CASSPDGGGGGYTF.